This note documents a single T cell receptor (beta chain) sequence. This entry comes from a study of blood T cell repertoires in COVID-19. The V gene's germline CDR1 is SNHLY and CDR2 FYNNEI. This CDR3 has 15 amino acids. V trimming: 4 bases; J trimming: 4 bases; junction bases outside the gene matches: 9. Here immunoSEQ multiplex PCR was the method, and the copy in TCRdb shows in-frame clones only, minus some. The sample has about 120,000 clones, 82% seen once. The sample consisted of peripheral blood. V usage is TRBV2 and J usage is TRBJ2-5; 7 bases map to TRBD1. The sequence was obtained from a woman in her 70s with acute or convalescent COVID-19. This CDR3 reads CASSARTGTGETQYF. DNA of the CDR3: TGTGCCAGCAGTGCCCGGACAGGTACAGGAGAGACCCAGTACTTC.